One sample yielded the 19 T cell receptor beta chains listed below, sequenced in a study of shared clonotypes between healthy human individuals. The table came from immunoSEQ multiplex PCR; TCRdb's copy has only in-frame clones and leaves some out. The sample lists some 530,000 clones; roughly 80% were seen once. Sample: PBMCs. All receptors come from a woman aged 40 to 50 in good health. Some clones in this sample may be carry-over from other donors' samples.

This chain connects TRBV2 to TRBJ2-5, with D perhaps TRBD2 (5 bases). Germline V gene data show CDR1 as SNHLY and CDR2 as FYNNEI. The CDR3 contains 15 residues. The V and J ends lost 1 base and 1 base respectively, with 10 bases between them. The CDR3 sequence: CASSEGLAVQETQYF. The CDR3 DNA follows: TGTGCCAGCAGTGAAGGCCTAGCTGTCCAAGAGACCCAGTACTTC.

This chain links TRBV7-6 with TRBJ2-7; D might be TRBD1 (6 bases). CDR1 and CDR2 from the germline V gene are SGHVS and FNYEAQ. V lost 5 bases, J lost 3 bases, and 14 bases lay in between. There are 14 residues in the CDR3. CDR3 nucleotide sequence: TGTGCCAGCAGCCCTATACAGGGAGACTACGAGCAGTACTTC. Encoded protein: CASSPIQGDYEQYF. Based on the CDR3 plus reference TRBV7-6 and TRBJ2-7, the full variable domain is GAGVSQSPRYKVTKRGQDVALRCDPISGHVSLYWYRQALGQGPEFLTYFNYEAQQDKSGLPNDRFSAERPEGSISTLTIQRTEQRDSAMYRCASSPIQGDYEQYFGPGTRLTVT.

This chain connects TRBV5-6 to TRBJ1-1; D unresolved. V gave up 0 bases and J gave up 2 bases, with 8 bases separating them. The CDR3 is 14 amino acids. CDR1 and CDR2 from the germline V gene are SGHDT and YYEEEE. The CDR3 nucleotides are TGTGCCAGCAGCTTGGTTGCAGCCAACACTGAAGCTTTCTTT. Its translation: CASSLVAANTEAFF.

This rearrangement joins TRBV6-5 to TRBJ2-7, with a tentative D call TRBD2 (5 bases). The CDR3 extends over 15 amino acids. CDR1 and CDR2 (germline): MNHEY, SVGAGI. V was trimmed by 4 bases and J by 3 bases, leaving 16 bases between them. The CDR3 reads CASSLDFTLLYEQYF. In nucleotides, the CDR3 is TGTGCCAGCAGTTTGGACTTTACTCTCCTCTACGAGCAGTACTTC.

This chain connects TRBV30 to TRBJ2-3; D is unresolved. This CDR3 has 12 amino acids. Germline CDR1 and CDR2: GTSNPN and SVGIG (reference sequence). The germline V and J ends were trimmed by 5 bases and 2 bases, with 8 bases remaining between them. The CDR3 region is CAWLSYTDTQYF. The DNA for the CDR3 is TGTGCCTGGCTCTCCTACACAGATACGCAGTATTTT.

This chain connects TRBV7-8 to TRBJ2-2; D unresolved. CDR3 size: 14 residues. Germline values: CDR1 SGHVS, CDR2 FQNEAQ. Trimming shortened V by 5 bases and J by 1 base, and 8 bases separated the two germline ends. The CDR3 spells CASSPVQNTGELFF. In DNA form, the CDR3 reads TGTGCCAGCAGCCCGGTACAGAACACCGGGGAGCTGTTTTTT.

The rearrangement uses TRBV28 and TRBJ2-3, with 10 bases that match TRBD2. Germline CDR1 MDHEN, CDR2 SYDVKM. This CDR3 region has 16 residues. The V and J ends lost 2 bases and 5 bases, in that order; junction bases with no gene match: 7. CDR3 coding DNA: TGTGCCAGCAGTTTAACTAGCGGGAACGTTCGAGATACGCAGTATTTT. Amino acid sequence: CASSLTSGNVRDTQYF.

This clone appeared a single time. Other DNA variants within this sample encode the same CDR3. This chain uses TRBV7-3 with TRBJ1-1; possible D gene TRBD1, 6 bases. The V end lost 6 bases, the J end lost 2 bases, and 10 bases lay between the germline ends. Germline V gene data show CDR1 as SGHTA and CDR2 as FQGTGA. The CDR3 has 13 residues. The CDR3 sequence is CASRGGPNTEAFF. In DNA, the CDR3 is TGTGCCAGCAGAGGGGGACCCAACACTGAAGCTTTCTTT.

This clone has only a few counts. The rearrangement joins TRBV18 to TRBJ2-7; 8 bases agree with TRBD1. With 2 bases clipped from V and 5 bases from J, the junction kept 8 bases outside the gene matches. This CDR3 has 15 residues. Looked up from germline, CDR1 is KGHSH and CDR2 is LQKENI. CDR3 nucleotides: TGTGCCAGCTCACCAAGACAGGGGCTTAAGGACGAGCAGTACTTC. This translates into CASSPRQGLKDEQYF.

On this clone itself: This likely traces to a read error, being one base from a far larger clone. The V call is TRBV6-4, the J call TRBJ2-1; tentative D call: TRBD2 (6 bases). Germline assignment: CDR1 MRHNA and CDR2 SNTAGT. The CDR3 contains 16 residues. V lost 0 bases and J 3 bases, leaving 12 bases between the germline ends. The CDR3 sequence is CASSDSDSGGYNEQFF. Written as DNA, the CDR3 is TGTGCCAGCAGTGACTCGGATAGCGGAGGCTACAATGAGCAGTTCTTC.

On this clone: This probably arose from a read error, given a far larger clone one base away. The chain carries TRBV30 and TRBJ2-7; TRBD2 might be the D (5 bases). CDR3 length: 13 amino acids. Trimming stripped 0 bases from V and 3 bases from J, with 9 bases between. Germline V lookup: CDR1 GTSNPN, CDR2 SVGIG (reference sequence). The CDR3 DNA is TGTGCCTGGAGTGTACTAGTGGACTACGAGCAGTACTTC. It translates to CAWSVLVDYEQYF.

This clone was detected a few times. V and J are TRBV2 and TRBJ2-1, with D unresolved. Germline CDR1 SNHLY, CDR2 FYNNEI. The CDR3 spans 19 residues. The ends were cut back, 8 bases at V and 6 bases at J, with 32 bases in the middle. CDR3 in amino acids: CASEGGLGFKPSLINEQFF. In DNA form, the CDR3 reads TGTGCCAGCGAAGGTGGCCTAGGGTTCAAGCCCTCGCTTATCAATGAGCAGTTCTTC.

The chain has TRBV11-1 and TRBJ1-1; no reliable D call. CDR1 and CDR2 (germline): SGHAT, FQDESV (reference sequence). V lost 3 bases and J lost 2, with 10 bases in between. CDR3 length equals 14 residues. CDR3 amino acids: CASSFVEGNTEAFF. In nucleotides, the CDR3 is TGTGCCAGCAGCTTCGTGGAGGGAAACACTGAAGCTTTCTTT.

About this clone itself: A far larger clone is off by one base, so a read error is likely. The V and J genes are TRBV6-1 and TRBJ1-5, with D possibly being TRBD1 (6 bases). The V and J ends lost 4 bases and 5 bases respectively, with 12 bases between them. The CDR3 runs 14 residues. CDR1 is MNHNS, CDR2 SASEGT, per germline. The CDR3 nucleotides read TGTGCCAGCAGTGCAGAGAGGGGGGATCAGCCCCAGCATTTT. Residues: CASSAERGDQPQHF.

The chain employs TRBV27 and TRBJ2-1, with 10 bases that match TRBD2. Per the germline V gene, CDR1 is MNHEY and CDR2 is SMNVEV (reference sequence). CDR3 length: 19 amino acids. With 5 bases clipped from V and 1 base from J, the junction kept 14 bases outside the gene matches. CDR3 protein: CASSPPASSGSMSYNEQFF. As DNA, the CDR3 is TGTGCCAGCAGTCCCCCTGCCTCTAGCGGGAGTATGTCCTACAATGAGCAGTTCTTC.

The V and J genes are TRBV5-6 and TRBJ2-5; the match to TRBD1 covers 7 bases. The CDR3 extends over 14 amino acids. Trimming cost V 4 bases and J 1 base; bases outside gene matches: 4. The germline gives CDR1 SGHDT, CDR2 YYEEEE. CDR3 region: CASSQGQIQETQYF. The CDR3 DNA follows: TGTGCCAGCAGCCAGGGACAGATCCAAGAGACCCAGTACTTC.

As concerns this clone: Mismatch with germline at one junction end may stem from a read error. The J gene is TRBJ2-7, the V gene TRBV11-2; a weak D match, TRBD2 (5 bases). Germline-derived CDR1 and CDR2 are SGHAT and FQNNGV. The CDR3 has 14 amino acids. CDR3: CASSPKVGEREQSF. The CDR3 coding sequence is TGTGCCAGCAGCCCAAAGGTCGGGGAACGAGAGCAGTCCTTC.

The V gene is TRBV28, the J gene TRBJ2-5; 7 bases align to TRBD1. The CDR3 is 11 amino acids. The junction had 6 bases not matched to a gene; V was cut back by 8 bases and J by 9 bases. In germline, CDR1 is MDHEN, CDR2 SYDVKM. CDR3 sequence reads: CASGTEVSQYF. The CDR3, as DNA: TGTGCCAGCGGGACAGAAGTGTCCCAGTACTTC.

This chain joins TRBV12-2 and TRBJ2-5; TRBD1, the table's D call, was not compared with the DNA. TRBV12-2 is a recognized pseudogene. The CDR3 is 16 residues long. The CDR3 region has the DNA TGTGCAAGTCGCCACTACAGGGGGCCGTCTGGGGGGACCCAGTACTTC. Encoded protein: CASRHYRGPSGGTQYF.